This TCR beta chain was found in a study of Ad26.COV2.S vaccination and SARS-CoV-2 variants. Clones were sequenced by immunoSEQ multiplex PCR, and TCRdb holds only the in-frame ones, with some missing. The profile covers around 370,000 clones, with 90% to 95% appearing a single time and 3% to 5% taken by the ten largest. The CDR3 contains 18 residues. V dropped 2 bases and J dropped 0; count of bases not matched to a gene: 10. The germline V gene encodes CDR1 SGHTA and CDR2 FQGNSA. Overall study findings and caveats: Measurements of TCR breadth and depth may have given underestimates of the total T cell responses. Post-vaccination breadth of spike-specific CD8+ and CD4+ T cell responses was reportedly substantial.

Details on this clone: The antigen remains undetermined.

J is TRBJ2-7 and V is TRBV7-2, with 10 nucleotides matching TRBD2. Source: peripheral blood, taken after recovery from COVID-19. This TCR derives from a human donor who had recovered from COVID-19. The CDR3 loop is CASSLRGSGGPSSYEQYF. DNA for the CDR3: TGTGCCAGCAGCTTACGTGGTAGCGGGGGGCCGAGCTCCTACGAGCAGTACTTC.